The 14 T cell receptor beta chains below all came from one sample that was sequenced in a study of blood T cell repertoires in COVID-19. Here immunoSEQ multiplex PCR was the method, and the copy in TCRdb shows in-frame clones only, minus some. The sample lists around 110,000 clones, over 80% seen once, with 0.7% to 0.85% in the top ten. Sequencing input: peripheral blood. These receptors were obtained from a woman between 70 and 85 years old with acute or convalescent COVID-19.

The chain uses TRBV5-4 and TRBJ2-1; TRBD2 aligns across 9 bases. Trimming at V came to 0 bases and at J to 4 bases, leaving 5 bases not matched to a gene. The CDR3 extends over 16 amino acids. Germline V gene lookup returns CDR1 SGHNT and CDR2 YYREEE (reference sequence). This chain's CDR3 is CASSLAGTSPYNEQFF. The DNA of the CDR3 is TGTGCCAGCAGCTTGGCCGGGACTAGCCCATACAATGAGCAGTTCTTC.

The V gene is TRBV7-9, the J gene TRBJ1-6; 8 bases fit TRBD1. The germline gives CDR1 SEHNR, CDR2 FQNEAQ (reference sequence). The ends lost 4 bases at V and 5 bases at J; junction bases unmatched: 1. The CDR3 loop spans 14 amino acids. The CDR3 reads CASSSTGDNSPLHF. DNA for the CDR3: TGTGCCAGCAGCTCGACAGGGGATAATTCACCCCTCCACTTT. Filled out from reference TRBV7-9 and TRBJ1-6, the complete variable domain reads DTGVSQNPRHKITKRGQNVTFRCDPISEHNRLYWYRQTLGQGPEFLTYFQNEAQLEKSRLLSDRFSAERPKGSFSTLEIQRTEQGDSAMYLCASSSTGDNSPLHFGNGTRLTVT.

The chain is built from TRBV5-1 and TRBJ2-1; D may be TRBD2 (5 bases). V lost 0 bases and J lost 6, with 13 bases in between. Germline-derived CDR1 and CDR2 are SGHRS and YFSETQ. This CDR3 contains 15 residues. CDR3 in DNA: TGCGCCAGCAGCTTGGGAGGGATTGCGGGCAATGAGCAGTTCTTC. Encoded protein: CASSLGGIAGNEQFF.

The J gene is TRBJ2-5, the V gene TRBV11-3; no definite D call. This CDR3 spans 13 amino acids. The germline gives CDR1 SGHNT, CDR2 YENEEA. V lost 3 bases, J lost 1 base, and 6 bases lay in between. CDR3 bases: TGTGCCAGCAGCTTGTCGGGCCAAGAGACCCAGTACTTC. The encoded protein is CASSLSGQETQYF.

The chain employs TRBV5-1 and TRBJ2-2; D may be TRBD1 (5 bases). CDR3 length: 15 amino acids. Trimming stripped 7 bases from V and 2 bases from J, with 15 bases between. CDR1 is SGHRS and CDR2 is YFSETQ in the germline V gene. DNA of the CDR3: TGCGCCAGCGTAGATACAGGATCTAACACCGGGGAGCTGTTTTTT. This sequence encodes CASVDTGSNTGELFF.

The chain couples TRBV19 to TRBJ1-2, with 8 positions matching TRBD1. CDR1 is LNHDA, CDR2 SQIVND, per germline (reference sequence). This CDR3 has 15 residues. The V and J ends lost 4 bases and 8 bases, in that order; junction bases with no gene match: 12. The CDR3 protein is CASSNPGTGLEGYTF. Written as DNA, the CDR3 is TGTGCCAGTAGTAATCCCGGGACAGGCCTTGAGGGCTACACCTTC.

The CDR3 sequence is CAEVGSGGEQFF. In DNA, the CDR3 is TGTGCCGAGGTTGGGAGCGGCGGTGAGCAGTTCTTC. V and J are TRBV21-1 and TRBJ2-1; the table's D call of TRBD2 was not tested on the DNA. TRBV21-1 is reported as a pseudogene. The CDR3 runs to 12 residues.

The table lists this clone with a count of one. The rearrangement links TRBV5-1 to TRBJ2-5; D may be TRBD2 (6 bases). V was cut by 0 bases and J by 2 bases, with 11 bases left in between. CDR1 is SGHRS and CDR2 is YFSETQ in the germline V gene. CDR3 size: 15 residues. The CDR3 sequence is CASSLALAEQETQYF. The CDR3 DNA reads TGCGCCAGCAGCTTGGCCTTAGCGGAGCAAGAGACCCAGTACTTC.

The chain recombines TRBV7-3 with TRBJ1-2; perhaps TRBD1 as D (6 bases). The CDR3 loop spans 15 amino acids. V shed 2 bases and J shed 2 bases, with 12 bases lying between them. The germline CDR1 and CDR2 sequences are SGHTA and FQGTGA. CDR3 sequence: CASSLEATGNYGYTF. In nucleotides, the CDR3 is TGTGCCAGCAGCTTAGAGGCGACAGGAAACTATGGCTACACCTTC.

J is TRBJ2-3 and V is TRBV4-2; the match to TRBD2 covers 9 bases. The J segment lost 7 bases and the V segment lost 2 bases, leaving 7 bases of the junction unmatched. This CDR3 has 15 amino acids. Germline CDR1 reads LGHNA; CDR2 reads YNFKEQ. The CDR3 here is CASSQLREGPNTQYF. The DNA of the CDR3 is TGTGCCAGCAGCCAATTGCGGGAGGGCCCAAATACGCAGTATTTT.

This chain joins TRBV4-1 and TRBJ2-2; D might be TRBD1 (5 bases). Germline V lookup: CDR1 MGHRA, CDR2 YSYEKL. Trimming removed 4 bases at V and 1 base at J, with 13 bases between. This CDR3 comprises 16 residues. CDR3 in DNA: TGCGCCAGCAGCCCTTCTCCCGGACAGAACACCGGGGAGCTGTTTTTT. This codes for CASSPSPGQNTGELFF.

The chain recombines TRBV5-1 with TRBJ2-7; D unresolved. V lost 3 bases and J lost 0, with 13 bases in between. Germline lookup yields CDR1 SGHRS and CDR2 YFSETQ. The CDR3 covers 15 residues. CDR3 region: CASSSGASSSYEQYF. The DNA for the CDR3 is TGCGCCAGCAGCTCGGGTGCCTCGAGCTCCTACGAGCAGTACTTC.

In DNA, the CDR3 is TGTGCCAGCAGCGAATCCCGGGCTAGCGGGCTTTTCTACGAGCAGTACTTC. Its protein is CASSESRASGLFYEQYF. This chain uses TRBV14 with TRBJ2-7; 8 bases map to TRBD2. V was clipped by 5 bases and J by 3 bases; unmatched bases: 15. The CDR3 is 17 amino acids. The V gene's germline CDR1 is SGHDN and CDR2 FVKESK.

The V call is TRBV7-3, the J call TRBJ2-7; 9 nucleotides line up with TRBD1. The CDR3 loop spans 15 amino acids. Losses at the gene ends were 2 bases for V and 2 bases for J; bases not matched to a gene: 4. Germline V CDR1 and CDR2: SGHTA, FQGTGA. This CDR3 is CASSLDRGFPYEQYF. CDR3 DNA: TGTGCCAGCAGCTTAGACAGGGGGTTTCCCTACGAGCAGTACTTC.